This T cell receptor (beta chain) was found in a study of T cell responses to AZD1222 COVID-19 vaccine. Regarding the study as a whole: Spike-specific TCR breadth and depth were elevated following two AZD1222 doses.

V dropped 5 bases and J dropped 14 bases, with 25 bases sitting between them. CDR3 size: 16 residues. The germline CDR1 and CDR2 sequences are SGHTA and FQGNSA. Details on this clone: Its antigen is unknown.

Only in-frame clones appear in the TCRdb table, and some are missing; sequencing was by immunoSEQ multiplex PCR. The profile shows tens of thousands of clones, around 90% of them singletons. The chain carries TRBV7-2 and TRBJ1-6; no clear D gene. The source of this sequence is an adult who received the AZD1222 COVID-19 vaccine. The sequenced sample was peripheral blood, obtained 28 days after the second AZD1222 dose. The CDR3 nucleotides are TGTGCCAGCAGCGGTCCTGGGCGGGTATCCTTTGGGGCCCTCCACTTT. It specifies CASSGPGRVSFGALHF.